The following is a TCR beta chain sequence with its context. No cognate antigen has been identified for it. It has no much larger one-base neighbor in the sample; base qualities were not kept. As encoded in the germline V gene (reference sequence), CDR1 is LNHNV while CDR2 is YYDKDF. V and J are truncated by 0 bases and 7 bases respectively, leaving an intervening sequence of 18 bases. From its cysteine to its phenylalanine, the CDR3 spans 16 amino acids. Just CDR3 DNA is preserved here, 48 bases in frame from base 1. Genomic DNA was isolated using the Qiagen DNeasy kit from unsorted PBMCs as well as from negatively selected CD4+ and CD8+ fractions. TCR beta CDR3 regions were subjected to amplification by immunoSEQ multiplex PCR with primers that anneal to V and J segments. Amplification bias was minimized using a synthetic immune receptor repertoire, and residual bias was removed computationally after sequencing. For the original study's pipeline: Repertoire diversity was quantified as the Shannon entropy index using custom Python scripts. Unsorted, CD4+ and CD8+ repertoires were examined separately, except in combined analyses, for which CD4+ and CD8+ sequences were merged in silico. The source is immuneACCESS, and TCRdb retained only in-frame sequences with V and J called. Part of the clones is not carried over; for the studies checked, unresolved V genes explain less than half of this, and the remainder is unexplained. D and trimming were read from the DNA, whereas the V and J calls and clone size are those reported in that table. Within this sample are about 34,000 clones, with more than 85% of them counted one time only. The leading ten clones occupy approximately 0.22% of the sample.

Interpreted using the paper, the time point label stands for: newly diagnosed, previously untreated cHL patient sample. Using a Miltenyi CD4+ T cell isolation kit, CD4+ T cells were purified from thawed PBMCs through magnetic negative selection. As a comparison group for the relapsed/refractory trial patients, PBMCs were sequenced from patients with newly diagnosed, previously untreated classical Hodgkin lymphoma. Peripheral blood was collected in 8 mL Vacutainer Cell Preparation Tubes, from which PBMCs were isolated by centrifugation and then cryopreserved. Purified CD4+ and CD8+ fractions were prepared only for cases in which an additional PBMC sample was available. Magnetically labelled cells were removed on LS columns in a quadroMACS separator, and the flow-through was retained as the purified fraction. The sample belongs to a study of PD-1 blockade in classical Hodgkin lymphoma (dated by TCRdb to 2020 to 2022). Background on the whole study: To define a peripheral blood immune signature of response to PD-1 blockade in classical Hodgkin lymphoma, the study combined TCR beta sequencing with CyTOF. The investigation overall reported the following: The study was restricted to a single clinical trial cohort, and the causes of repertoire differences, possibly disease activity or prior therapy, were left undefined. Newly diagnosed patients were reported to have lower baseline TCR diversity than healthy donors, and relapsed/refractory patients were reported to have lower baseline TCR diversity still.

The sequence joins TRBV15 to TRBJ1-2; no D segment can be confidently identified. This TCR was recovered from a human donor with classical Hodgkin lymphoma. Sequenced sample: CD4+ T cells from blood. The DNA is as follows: TGTGCCACCAGCAGAGATTTTCGAGGGTCTGGAGGTGGCTACACCTTC. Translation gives CATSRDFRGSGGGYTF.